The source of this TCR beta chain is a study of OX40 agonist ivuxolimab in advanced cancers. Study information: It was ivuxolimab, an agonistic anti-OX40 (CD134) antibody, that patients were treated with. Mean age 60 years, range about 20 to 79; around 80% male.

Findings and caveats of the study: Certain nonresponding patients likewise had low normalized T-cell clonal expansion.

V lost 10 bases and J 3 bases, leaving 16 bases between the germline ends. The V gene's germline CDR1 is ENHRY and CDR2 SYGVKD. The CDR3 consists of 13 residues. Notes on this clone: The antigen is not known.

Assay used: immunoSEQ multiplex PCR; TCRdb lists only in-frame clones, some missing. The repertoire holds 60,000 to 65,000 clones, with 80% to 95% as singletons. The receptor was isolated from an adult with an advanced solid tumor such as melanoma, head and neck, liver or kidney cancer. The J gene is TRBJ2-7, the V gene TRBV10-3; D possibly corresponds to TRBD1 (6 bases). Source: CD4+ or CD8+ T cells sorted from blood, taken in a trial of the OX40 agonist ivuxolimab. Here the CDR3 reads CATTPGHNYEQYF. The CDR3 DNA reads TGTGCCACCACTCCGGGACATAACTACGAGCAGTACTTC.